This T cell receptor beta chain was recorded in a study of T cells in Graves' hyperthyroidism and ophthalmopathy. Notes on the study in general: Most expanded thyroid clonotypes above 0.001 recurred in blood. Ophthalmopathy, as predicted by the model, came a median 6.5 months after the prediction.

RNA transcripts gave rise to amplified TCR beta CDR3 regions. HTBI primers were used for first-round RT-PCR of the TCR CDR3. One entry per CDR3 protein, called by TCRdb with MiXCR from the multiplex PCR reads. The data show approximately 720,000 distinct CDR3 sequences, roughly 20% seen once. The CDR3 extends over 12 amino acids. The germline CDR1 and CDR2 sequences are MNHNY and SVGAGI (reference sequence). V lost 1 base to trimming and J lost 7 bases, with 4 bases between them. In the case of this clonotype: What it binds is not known.

Among the patients, aged 18 to 65, hyperthyroidism was newly diagnosed and had lasted under 2 months. This chain uses TRBV6-6 with TRBJ2-2; D not certain. Sequencing was done on a sample of blood. The receptor comes from a woman aged 50 to 60 with Graves' hyperthyroidism that later progressed to Graves' ophthalmopathy. CDR3 loop: CASSYLVGELFF. The CDR3 bases are TGTGCCAGCAGTTACTTGGTCGGGGAGCTGTTTTTT.